What follows are 16 T cell receptor beta chains derived from one specimen sequenced in a study of blood T cell repertoires in COVID-19. Only in-frame clones appear in the TCRdb table, and some are missing; sequencing was by immunoSEQ multiplex PCR. The sample has around 260,000 clones; under 90% are singletons. The sequencing input was peripheral blood. The receptors shown here come from a middle-aged woman who had recovered from COVID-19.

This clone was counted a single time. V usage is TRBV30 and J usage is TRBJ2-2, with 11 bases matching TRBD2. Per germline, CDR1 GTSNPN and CDR2 SVGIG (reference sequence). The junction had 3 bases not matched to a gene; V was cut back by 3 bases and J by 6 bases. The CDR3 totals 14 residues. CDR3 loop: CAWRIAGGSGELFF. The CDR3 bases are TGTGCCTGGAGAATAGCGGGAGGGTCCGGGGAGCTGTTTTTT.

The chain uses TRBV4-2 and TRBJ1-5; D possibly corresponds to TRBD1 (6 bases). The CDR3 covers 15 residues. From germline, CDR1 is LGHNA and CDR2 YNFKEQ. V was pared by 0 bases and J by 2 bases, with 8 bases between. The DNA for the CDR3 is TGTGCCAGCAGCCAAGATTCAGGGGGCAATCAGCCCCAGCATTTT. Its protein product is CASSQDSGGNQPQHF.

The CDR3 loop is CASSLGDSSGANVLTF. The CDR3 nucleotides are TGTGCCAGCAGCTTAGGGGACAGCTCTGGGGCCAACGTCCTGACTTTC. The chain uses TRBV11-2 and TRBJ2-6, with TRBD1 identical over 7 bases. The CDR3 covers 16 residues. CDR1 and CDR2 from the germline V gene are SGHAT and FQNNGV. The V and J ends lost 1 base and 0 bases, in that order; junction bases with no gene match: 0.

The chain combines TRBV19 with TRBJ2-3; TRBD1 matches at 9 bases. This CDR3 is 16 amino acids long. Trimming removed 6 bases from V and 2 bases from J; junction bases left unmatched: 9. CDR1 LNHDA and CDR2 SQIVND come from the germline V gene (reference sequence). The CDR3 DNA sequence: TGTGCCAGTAGGCACGTCACAGGGGGCAACACAGATACGCAGTATTTT. It codes for CASRHVTGGNTDTQYF. Variable domain in full (rest from reference TRBV19 and TRBJ2-3): DGGITQSPKYLFRKEGQNVTLSCEQNLNHDAMYWYRQDPGQGLRLIYYSQIVNDFQKGDIAEGYSVSREKKESFPLTVTSAQKNPTAFYLCASRHVTGGNTDTQYFGPGTRLTVL.

This clone appeared a single time. This chain uses TRBV19 with TRBJ2-3; 10 bases align to TRBD1. The J segment lost 3 bases and the V segment lost 5 bases, leaving 2 bases of the junction unmatched. Germline CDR1 and CDR2: LNHDA and SQIVND (reference sequence). There are 14 residues in the CDR3. The CDR3 loop is CASSGQGGTDTQYF. Written as DNA, the CDR3 is TGTGCCAGTAGTGGACAGGGGGGGACAGATACGCAGTATTTT.

The genes are TRBV6-1 and TRBJ1-1; TRBD1 is a possible D gene (6 bases). Trimming pared 4 bases from V and 0 bases from J, leaving 21 bases between. The CDR3 spans 18 residues. Germline-derived CDR1 and CDR2 are MNHNS and SASEGT. CDR3 protein: CASSVIQGIAVVNTEAFF. CDR3 DNA sequence: TGTGCCAGCAGTGTAATACAGGGAATTGCTGTGGTGAACACTGAAGCTTTCTTT.

J is TRBJ2-7 and V is TRBV5-1; D perhaps matches TRBD2 (5 bases). Germline CDR1 and CDR2: SGHRS and YFSETQ. The ends were cut back, 4 bases at V and 5 bases at J, with 13 bases in the middle. The CDR3 totals 13 residues. The CDR3 protein is CASSPDLSNEQYF. In DNA, the CDR3 is TGCGCCAGCAGCCCGGACTTAAGTAACGAGCAGTACTTC.

This chain joins TRBV6-5 and TRBJ1-2, with 7 bases aligning to TRBD1. CDR1 is MNHEY, CDR2 SVGAGI, per germline. V shed 9 bases and J 2 bases; nucleotides not matched to a gene: 6. CDR3 length: 13 amino acids. In nucleotides, the CDR3 is TGTGCCAGTAGGACAGGTGTGAACTATGGCTACACCTTC. It codes for CASRTGVNYGYTF.

This clone has only one observation. This sequence joins TRBV2 and TRBJ2-1; 9 nucleotides line up with TRBD2. The V and J ends lost 10 bases and 1 base, in that order; junction bases with no gene match: 2. Looked up from germline, CDR1 is SNHLY and CDR2 is FYNNEI. This CDR3 has 13 amino acids. The CDR3 is CAILAGSYNEQFF. In DNA, the CDR3 is TGTGCCATCCTAGCGGGATCCTACAATGAGCAGTTCTTC.

The chain couples TRBV4-1 to TRBJ2-3, with D maybe TRBD2 (5 bases). The germline V gene encodes CDR1 MGHRA and CDR2 YSYEKL. This CDR3 region has 16 residues. V shed 1 base and J shed 4 bases, with 15 bases lying between them. The CDR3 loop reads CASSQVFGRASDTQYF. CDR3 bases: TGCGCCAGCAGCCAAGTCTTCGGGCGGGCCTCAGATACGCAGTATTTT.

The sample holds one count of this clone. V usage is TRBV18 and J usage is TRBJ2-1; TRBD2 aligns across 9 bases. Trimming cost V 7 bases and J 3 bases; bases outside gene matches: 4. The CDR3 runs 14 residues. Germline V gene sequence: CDR1 KGHSH, CDR2 LQKENI. The DNA of the CDR3 is TGTGCCAGCTGGGCGGGAGGGCGCTACAATGAGCAGTTCTTC. Amino acid sequence: CASWAGGRYNEQFF.

This chain connects TRBV5-1 to TRBJ1-4; 9 positions match TRBD1. Trimming took 0 bases from V and 11 from J; bases not matched to a gene: 8. The CDR3 contains 15 residues. Germline CDR1 is SGHRS and CDR2 is YFSETQ. The CDR3, as DNA: TGCGCCAGCAGCTTGGAGTCCGGGACAGGGCGTAAACTGTTTTTT. Its translation: CASSLESGTGRKLFF.

This sequence joins TRBV5-1 and TRBJ2-1; D might be TRBD2 (6 bases). CDR1 and CDR2 from the germline V gene are SGHRS and YFSETQ. The CDR3 is 13 amino acids. Trimming removed 4 bases at V and 4 bases at J, with 9 bases between. The CDR3 bases are TGCGCCAGCAGCACGGGACTTTACAATGAGCAGTTCTTC. Amino acid sequence: CASSTGLYNEQFF.

This rearrangement joins TRBV30 to TRBJ2-3; 7 nucleotides align to TRBD2. In germline, CDR1 is GTSNPN, CDR2 SVGIG (reference sequence). After removal of 2 bases from V and 2 bases from J, the junction contained 4 bases not matched to a gene. This CDR3 is built from 14 residues. The CDR3 DNA follows: TGTGCCTGGAGTTCGACTAGCCACACAGATACGCAGTATTTT. Amino acid sequence: CAWSSTSHTDTQYF.

This sequence joins TRBV2 and TRBJ2-3, with 9 bases identical to TRBD1. This CDR3 has 15 amino acids. Trimming cost V 6 bases and J 1 base; bases outside gene matches: 5. CDR1 and CDR2 (germline): SNHLY, FYNNEI. The CDR3 DNA is TGTGCCAGCAGAACAGGGGGCATCGGCACAGATACGCAGTATTTT. Protein: CASRTGGIGTDTQYF. The entire variable domain, with the rest obtained from reference TRBV2 and TRBJ2-3, is as follows: EPEVTQTPSHQVTQMGQEVILRCVPISNHLYFYWYRQILGQKVEFLVSFYNNEISEKSEIFDDQFSVERPDGSNFTLKIRSTKLEDSAMYFCASRTGGIGTDTQYFGPGTRLTVL.

The rearrangement uses TRBV11-1 and TRBJ1-1; 7 nucleotides agree with TRBD1. From germline, CDR1 is SGHAT and CDR2 FQDESV (reference sequence). The CDR3 has 16 amino acids. The V gene end was trimmed by 5 bases and the J gene end by 3 bases; junction bases not matched to a gene: 12. In DNA form, the CDR3 reads TGTGCCAGCAGCAATCCGGGACAGAAAGGGGACACTGAAGCTTTCTTT. This gives the protein CASSNPGQKGDTEAFF. Supplemented by reference TRBV11-1 and TRBJ1-1, the full variable domain reads EAEVAQSPRYKITEKSQAVAFWCDPISGHATLYWYRQILGQGPELLVQFQDESVVDDSQLPKDRFSAERLKGVDSTLKIQPAELGDSAMYLCASSNPGQKGDTEAFFGQGTRLTVV.